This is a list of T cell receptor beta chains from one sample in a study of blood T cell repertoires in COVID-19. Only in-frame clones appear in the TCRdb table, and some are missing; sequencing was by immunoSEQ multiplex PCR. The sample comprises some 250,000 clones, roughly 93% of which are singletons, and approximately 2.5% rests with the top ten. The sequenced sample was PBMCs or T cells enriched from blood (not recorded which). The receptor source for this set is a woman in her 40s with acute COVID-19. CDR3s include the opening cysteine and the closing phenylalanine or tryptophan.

CDR3 protein: CSASPLQGWNQPQHF
V gene: TRBV20-1
CDR3 length: 15

CDR3 protein: CASSFGSGYEQYF
V gene: TRBV27
CDR3 length: 13

CDR3 protein: CASSPTGSGDTQYF
V gene: TRBV7-3
CDR3 length: 14

CDR3 protein: CASSSQGKHEQYF
V gene: TRBV7-3
CDR3 length: 13

CDR3 protein: CASSPQLARSGETQYF
V gene: TRBV18
CDR3 length: 16

CDR3 protein: CASSVGLENSPLHF
V gene: TRBV7-6
CDR3 length: 14

CDR3 protein: CASTSGGAVTGELFF
V gene: TRBV7-2
CDR3 length: 15

CDR3 protein: CASGLTGGNTIYF
V gene: TRBV12-5
CDR3 length: 13

CDR3 protein: CASSSSGLAGFGETQYF
V gene: TRBV28
CDR3 length: 17

CDR3 protein: CASRRDRELDGSPLHF
V gene: TRBV28
CDR3 length: 16

CDR3 protein: CASKVGTSGRSDEQFF
V gene: TRBV19
CDR3 length: 16

CDR3 protein: CASSLETSGNIQYF
V gene: TRBV7-2
CDR3 length: 14

CDR3 protein: CASSLGQGGSEKLFF
V gene: TRBV18
CDR3 length: 15

CDR3 protein: CASSASGTDTQYF
V gene: TRBV2
CDR3 length: 13

CDR3 protein: CSASSYSGNTIYF
V gene: TRBV20-1
CDR3 length: 13

CDR3 protein: CASSPRGDRLRSTEAFF
V gene: TRBV6-6
CDR3 length: 17

CDR3 protein: CASTRLGYSNQPQHF
V gene: TRBV19
CDR3 length: 15

CDR3 protein: CASSASGKQFF
V gene: TRBV2
CDR3 length: 11